Presented here are 18 T cell receptor beta chains from one specimen sequenced in a study of shared clonotypes between healthy human individuals. Some clones are missing from TCRdb's copy, which holds only in-frame ones; the method was immunoSEQ multiplex PCR. The table records over 850,000 clones, around 82% of them present only once. Sequencing was performed on memory CD4+ T cells from PBMCs. Described subset: CD45RA-negative fraction. All receptors come from a man aged 18 to 35 in good health. Some clones in this sample may be carry-over from other donors' samples.

The V call is TRBV28, the J call TRBJ2-1; D remains ambiguous. Germline V gene lookup returns CDR1 MDHEN and CDR2 SYDVKM. Trimming took 3 bases from V and 7 from J, leaving 16 bases between them. The CDR3 length is 15 residues. As DNA, the CDR3 is TGTGCCAGCAGTTTTTATCCCCGGTATGAGAATGAGCAGTTCTTC. It translates to CASSFYPRYENEQFF. The complete variable domain, with remaining parts taken from reference TRBV28 and TRBJ2-1, reads DVKVTQSSRYLVKRTGEKVFLECVQDMDHENMFWYRQDPGLGLRLIYFSYDVKMKEKGDIPEGYSVSREKKERFSLILESASTNQTSMYLCASSFYPRYENEQFFGPGTRLTVL.

This clone was counted at least ten times. The J gene is TRBJ2-7, the V gene TRBV11-2; 9 positions agree with TRBD2. V gave up 1 base and J gave up 3 bases; unmatched junction bases: 13. The CDR3 runs 18 residues. Germline CDR1 is SGHAT and CDR2 is FQNNGV. The CDR3 region is CASSLGSGSGYKGYEQYF. For the CDR3, the DNA is TGTGCCAGCAGCTTAGGTAGCGGGAGCGGTTATAAGGGCTACGAGCAGTACTTC.

The chain links TRBV6-1 to TRBJ1-1, with unresolved D. The CDR3 consists of 16 residues. The germline CDR1 and CDR2 sequences are MNHNS and SASEGT. The V end was cut by 1 base, the J end by 5 bases, with 17 bases between. The CDR3 spells CASSEGRWGGNTEAFF. The CDR3 nucleotides read TGTGCCAGCAGTGAAGGCCGGTGGGGAGGGAATACTGAAGCTTTCTTT.

This sequence joins TRBV14 and TRBJ1-1, with a tentative D call TRBD1 (5 bases). Trimming stripped 1 base from V and 3 bases from J, with 21 bases between. CDR3 size: 18 residues. Germline V gene data show CDR1 as SGHDN and CDR2 as FVKESK. The CDR3 sequence: CASSQVVGFGTTDTEAFF. The CDR3 nucleotides are TGTGCCAGCAGCCAAGTGGTAGGGTTCGGGACCACAGACACTGAAGCTTTCTTT.

The V gene is TRBV5-1, the J gene TRBJ2-2, with TRBD2 identical over 8 bases. The germline CDR1 and CDR2 sequences are SGHRS and YFSETQ. Trimming removed 1 base from V and 7 bases from J; junction bases left unmatched: 9. This CDR3 region has 16 residues. The CDR3 DNA sequence: TGCGCCAGCAGCTTGATTAGCGGGAATGGGATCGGGGAGCTGTTTTTT. This sequence encodes CASSLISGNGIGELFF.

The chain couples TRBV18 to TRBJ1-4, with a weak D call TRBD1 (5 bases). There are 14 residues in the CDR3. The V gene's germline CDR1 is KGHSH and CDR2 LQKENI. V lost 3 bases to trimming and J lost 8 bases, with 13 bases between them. CDR3 region: CASSPGGLGEKLFF. The CDR3 DNA is TGTGCCAGCTCACCGGGGGGTCTCGGAGAAAAACTGTTTTTT.

Comments on this clone: A much larger clonotype is one base distant, so this may be a read error. Within the sample, other DNA sequences also encode this same CDR3. The J gene is TRBJ2-5, the V gene TRBV2; unclear D gene. V lost 5 bases to trimming and J lost 1 base, with 5 bases between them. Germline V gene lookup returns CDR1 SNHLY and CDR2 FYNNEI. This CDR3 is 12 amino acids long. Written as DNA, the CDR3 is TGTGCCAGCAGTTACAGCCAAGAGACCCAGTACTTC. This encodes CASSYSQETQYF.

This sequence joins TRBV6-6 and TRBJ2-5; no definite D call. Judging by the DNA end, TRBJ2-7 fits better; the J call may be wrong. The length of the CDR3 is 14 residues. Germline CDR1 MNHNY, CDR2 SVGAGI (reference sequence). CDR3 sequence reads: CASIPWARPYEQYF. The CDR3 DNA is TGTGCCAGCATCCCCTGGGCTAGACCCTACGAGCAGTACTTC.

This sequence joins TRBV11-2 and TRBJ2-5, with D perhaps given as TRBD1 or TRBD2 (6 bases each). The J call could be wrong; TRBJ2-7 is a better fit for the DNA end. CDR1 and CDR2 (germline): SGHAT, FQNNGV. This CDR3 comprises 17 residues. The CDR3 coding sequence is TGTGCCAGCAGCACCAGCCGGGGGCGGAAAAGCTCCTACGAGCAGTACTTC. Its protein product is CASSTSRGRKSSYEQYF.

This clone was seen a few times. In the same sample, other DNA sequences code for this CDR3. The rearrangement joins TRBV5-1 to TRBJ2-5, with 10 positions matching TRBD2. Germline V gene lookup returns CDR1 SGHRS and CDR2 YFSETQ. V lost 4 bases and J lost 1; bases outside the gene matches: 4. There are 15 residues in the CDR3. In DNA, the CDR3 is TGCGCCAGCAGCCGATGGACTAGCGGCCAAGAGACCCAGTACTTC. It is translated as CASSRWTSGQETQYF.

Only one count was recorded for this clone. The chain employs TRBV7-9 and TRBJ2-1, with a possible D match to TRBD1 (6 bases). Between the trimmed V and J ends, which lost 4 bases and 6 bases, there was a span of 13 bases. Germline loops: CDR1 SEHNR, CDR2 FQNEAQ (reference sequence). This CDR3 has 14 amino acids. DNA of the CDR3: TGTGCCAGCAGCTCGAGGACAGCGAGCAATGAGCAGTTCTTC. Protein sequence: CASSSRTASNEQFF. The entire variable domain, with the rest obtained from reference TRBV7-9 and TRBJ2-1, is as follows: DTGVSQNPRHKITKRGQNVTFRCDPISEHNRLYWYRQTLGQGPEFLTYFQNEAQLEKSRLLSDRFSAERPKGSFSTLEIQRTEQGDSAMYLCASSSRTASNEQFFGPGTRLTVL.

Comments on this clone: The same CDR3 also results from other DNA sequences found in this sample. The chain uses TRBV30 and TRBJ2-7; 7 bases align to TRBD2. Germline loops: CDR1 GTSNPN, CDR2 SVGIG (reference sequence). V lost 0 bases and J lost 0; bases outside the gene matches: 2. The CDR3 has 14 amino acids. The CDR3, as DNA: TGTGCCTGGAGTGTCGGGGGGAGCTCCTACGAGCAGTACTTC. Translated, it gives CAWSVGGSSYEQYF.

In this sample, this clone turned up once. The chain couples TRBV9 to TRBJ1-3, with 9 bases matching TRBD1. V was clipped by 4 bases and J by 4 bases; unmatched bases: 6. The CDR3 runs 15 residues. Germline values: CDR1 SGDLS, CDR2 YYNGEE. The CDR3 spells CASSLGTGQGNTIYF. DNA for the CDR3: TGTGCCAGCAGCCTAGGGACAGGGCAGGGAAACACCATATATTTT.

This chain links TRBV7-9 with TRBJ2-3; 12 positions match TRBD2. Germline assignment: CDR1 SEHNR and CDR2 FQNEAQ (reference sequence). The CDR3 runs 15 residues. V was pared by 5 bases and J by 5 bases, with 5 bases of the junction left unmatched. In nucleotides, the CDR3 is TGTGCCAGCAGCGGGACTAGCGGGCGGGAAGATACGCAGTATTTT. It is translated as CASSGTSGREDTQYF.

The gene calls are TRBV19 and TRBJ1-4, with 11 bases matching TRBD1. Germline V gene lookup returns CDR1 LNHDA and CDR2 SQIVND (reference sequence). The CDR3 covers 17 residues. V dropped 4 bases and J dropped 6; count of bases not matched to a gene: 10. The chain's CDR3 is CASSKSPGQGGDEKLFF. The CDR3 nucleotides are TGTGCCAGTAGTAAGTCCCCGGGACAGGGGGGAGATGAAAAACTGTTTTTT.

This clone was found many times. This rearrangement joins TRBV5-1 to TRBJ2-7, with D unresolved. Germline CDR1 is SGHRS and CDR2 is YFSETQ. CDR3 length equals 15 residues. The V and J ends lost 3 bases and 6 bases respectively, with 19 bases between them. The CDR3 loop is CASSSSARSESEQYF. For the CDR3, the DNA is TGCGCCAGCAGCTCCTCAGCTCGGTCGGAAAGCGAGCAGTACTTC.

The chain has TRBV28 and TRBJ2-1; D perhaps matches TRBD2 (5 bases). The CDR3 is 12 amino acids. The V end lost 6 bases, the J end lost 7 bases, and 10 bases lay between the germline ends. CDR1 and CDR2 from the germline V gene are MDHEN and SYDVKM. CDR3 nucleotide sequence: TGTGCCAGCAGCTCAAGAGGGAATGAGCAGTTCTTC. Amino acid sequence: CASSSRGNEQFF.

The V call is TRBV15, the J call TRBJ1-2; D perhaps matches TRBD1 (5 bases). The CDR3 spans 15 residues. In germline, CDR1 is LNHNV, CDR2 YYDKDF (reference sequence). Trimming cost V 3 bases and J 0 bases, with 11 bases left between them. The CDR3 DNA follows: TGTGCCACCAGCAGGGACACAAGGTCTAACTATGGCTACACCTTC. Amino acids: CATSRDTRSNYGYTF. The whole variable domain, filled in from reference TRBV15 and TRBJ1-2, reads DAMVIQNPRYQVTQFGKPVTLSCSQTLNHNVMYWYQQKSSQAPKLLFHYYDKDFNNEADTPDNFQSRRPNTSFCFLDIRSPGLGDTAMYLCATSRDTRSNYGYTFGSGTRLTVV.